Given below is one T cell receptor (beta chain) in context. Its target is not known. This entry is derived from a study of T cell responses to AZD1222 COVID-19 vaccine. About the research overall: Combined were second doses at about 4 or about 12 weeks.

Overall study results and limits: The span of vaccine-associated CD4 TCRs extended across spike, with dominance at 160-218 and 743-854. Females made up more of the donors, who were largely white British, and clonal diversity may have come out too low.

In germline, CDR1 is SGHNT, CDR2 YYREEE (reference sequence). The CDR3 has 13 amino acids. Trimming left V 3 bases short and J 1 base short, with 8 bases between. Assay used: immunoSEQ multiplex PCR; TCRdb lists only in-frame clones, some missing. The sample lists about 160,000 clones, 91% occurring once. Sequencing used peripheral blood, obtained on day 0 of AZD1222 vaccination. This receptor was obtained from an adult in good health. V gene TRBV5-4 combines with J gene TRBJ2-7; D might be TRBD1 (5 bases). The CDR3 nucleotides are TGTGCCAGCAGCTCGGACAAATCCTACGAGCAGTACTTC. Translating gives CASSSDKSYEQYF.